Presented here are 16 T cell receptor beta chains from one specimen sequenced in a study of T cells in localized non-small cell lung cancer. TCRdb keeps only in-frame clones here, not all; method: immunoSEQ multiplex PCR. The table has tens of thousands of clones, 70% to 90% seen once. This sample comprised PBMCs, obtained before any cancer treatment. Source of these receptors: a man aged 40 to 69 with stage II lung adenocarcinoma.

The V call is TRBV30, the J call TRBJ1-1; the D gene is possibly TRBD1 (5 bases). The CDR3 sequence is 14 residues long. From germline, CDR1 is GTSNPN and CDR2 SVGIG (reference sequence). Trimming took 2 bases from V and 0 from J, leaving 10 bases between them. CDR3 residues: CAWSTPGLNTEAFF. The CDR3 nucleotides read TGTGCCTGGAGTACTCCGGGGCTGAACACTGAAGCTTTCTTT.

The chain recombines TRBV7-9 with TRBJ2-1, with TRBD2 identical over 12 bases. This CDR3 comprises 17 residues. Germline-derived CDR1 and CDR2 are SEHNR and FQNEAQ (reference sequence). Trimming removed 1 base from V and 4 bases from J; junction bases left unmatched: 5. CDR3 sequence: CASSLGDGTSGYNEQFF. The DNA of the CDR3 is TGTGCCAGCAGCTTAGGAGATGGGACTAGCGGGTACAATGAGCAGTTCTTC.

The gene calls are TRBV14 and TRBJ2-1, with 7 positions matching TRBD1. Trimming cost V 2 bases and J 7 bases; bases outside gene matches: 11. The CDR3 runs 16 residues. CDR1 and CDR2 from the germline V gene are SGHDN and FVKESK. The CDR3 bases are TGTGCCAGCAGCCAATTAAAAGGGGTGACAGGGAATGAGCAGTTCTTC. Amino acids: CASSQLKGVTGNEQFF.

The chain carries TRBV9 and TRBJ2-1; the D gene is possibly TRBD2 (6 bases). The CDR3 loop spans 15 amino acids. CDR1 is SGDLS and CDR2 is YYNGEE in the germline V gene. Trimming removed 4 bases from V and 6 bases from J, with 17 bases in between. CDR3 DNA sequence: TGTGCCAGCAGCCTACACTACGGAGGGCCCAATGAGCAGTTCTTC. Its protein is CASSLHYGGPNEQFF. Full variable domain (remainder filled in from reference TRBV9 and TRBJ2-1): DSGVTQTPKHLITATGQRVTLRCSPRSGDLSVYWYQQSLDQGLQFLIQYYNGEERAKGNILERFSAQQFPDLHSELNLSSLELGDSALYFCASSLHYGGPNEQFFGPGTRLTVL.

CDR3 DNA: TGTGCCAGCAGCTTGGAACAGGCTAATTCACCCCTCCACTTT. This codes for CASSLEQANSPLHF. This chain uses TRBV5-6 with TRBJ1-6, with D tentatively TRBD1 (5 bases). The CDR3 is 14 amino acids. V lost 0 bases and J 6 bases, leaving 7 bases between the germline ends. Looked up from germline, CDR1 is SGHDT and CDR2 is YYEEEE.

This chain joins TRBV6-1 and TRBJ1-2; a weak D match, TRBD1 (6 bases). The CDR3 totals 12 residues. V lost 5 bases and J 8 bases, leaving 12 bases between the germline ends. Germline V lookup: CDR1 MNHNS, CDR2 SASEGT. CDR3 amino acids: CASSLTGQGYTF. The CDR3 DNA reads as TGTGCCAGCAGTTTGACAGGCCAGGGCTACACCTTC.

The CDR3 bases are TGTGCCAGCAGCTTAACGGACAGCTATGGCTACACCTTC. It yields the protein CASSLTDSYGYTF. The V call is TRBV7-9, the J call TRBJ1-2; perhaps TRBD1 as D (6 bases). The V gene lost 2 bases and the J gene lost 4 bases, with 8 bases spanning the gap. This CDR3 spans 13 amino acids. CDR1 and CDR2 from the germline V gene are SEHNR and FQNEAQ (reference sequence). Using reference TRBV7-9 and TRBJ1-2 for the parts outside the CDR3, the full variable domain is DTGVSQNPRHKITKRGQNVTFRCDPISEHNRLYWYRQTLGQGPEFLTYFQNEAQLEKSRLLSDRFSAERPKGSFSTLEIQRTEQGDSAMYLCASSLTDSYGYTFGSGTRLTVV.

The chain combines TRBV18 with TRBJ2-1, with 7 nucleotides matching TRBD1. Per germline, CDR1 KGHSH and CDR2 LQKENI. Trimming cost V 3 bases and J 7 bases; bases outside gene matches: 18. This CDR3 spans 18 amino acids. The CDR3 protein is CASSPTDRWSLYNNEQFF. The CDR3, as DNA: TGTGCCAGCTCACCTACGGACAGGTGGTCCCTATACAATAATGAGCAGTTCTTC.

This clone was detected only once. CDR3 sequence: CASSLYPPQGIYGYTF. The CDR3, as DNA: TGTGCCAGCAGTTTATACCCCCCCCAGGGCATCTATGGCTACACCTTC. The chain is built from TRBV27 and TRBJ1-2; possibly TRBD1 for D (5 bases). Looked up from germline, CDR1 is MNHEY and CDR2 is SMNVEV (reference sequence). The CDR3 is 16 amino acids. V lost 1 base and J lost 4, with 16 bases in between.

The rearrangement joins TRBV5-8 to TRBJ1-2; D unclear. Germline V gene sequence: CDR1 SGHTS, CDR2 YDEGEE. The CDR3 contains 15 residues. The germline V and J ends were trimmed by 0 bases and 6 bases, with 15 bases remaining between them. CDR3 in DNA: TGTGCCAGCAGCTTGGTCCTGCCTAATCCCCATGGCTACACCTTC. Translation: CASSLVLPNPHGYTF.

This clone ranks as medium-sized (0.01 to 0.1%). CDR3: CASSQPEINRAGYSYEQYF. CDR3 nucleotides: TGCGCCAGCAGCCAGCCTGAAATAAACAGGGCTGGTTACTCCTACGAGCAGTACTTC. The chain is built from TRBV5-1 and TRBJ2-7; the D gene is possibly TRBD1 (6 bases). V was cut by 4 bases and J by 0 bases, with 26 bases left in between. This CDR3 is 19 amino acids long. Germline V lookup: CDR1 SGHRS, CDR2 YFSETQ.

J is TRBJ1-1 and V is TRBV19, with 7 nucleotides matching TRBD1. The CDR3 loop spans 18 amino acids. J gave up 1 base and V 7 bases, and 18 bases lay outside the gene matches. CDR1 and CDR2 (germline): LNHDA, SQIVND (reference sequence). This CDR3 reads CASTVLFYRGEGNTEAFF. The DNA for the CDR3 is TGTGCCAGTACCGTACTCTTCTACAGGGGCGAGGGGAACACTGAAGCTTTCTTT.

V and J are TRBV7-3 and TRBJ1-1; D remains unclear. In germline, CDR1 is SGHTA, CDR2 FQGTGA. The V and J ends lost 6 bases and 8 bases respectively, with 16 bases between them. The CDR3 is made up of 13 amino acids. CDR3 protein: CASRPTKDGEAFF. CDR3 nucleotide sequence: TGTGCCAGCAGACCTACTAAGGACGGGGAAGCTTTCTTT.

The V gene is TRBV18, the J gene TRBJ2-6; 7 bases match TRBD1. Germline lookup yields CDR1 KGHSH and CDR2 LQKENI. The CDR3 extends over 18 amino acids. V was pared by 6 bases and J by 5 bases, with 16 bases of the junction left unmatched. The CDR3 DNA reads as TGTGCCAGCTCCCGGGTCTCAGGACAGGCCGGGAGGGCCAACGTCCTGACTTTC. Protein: CASSRVSGQAGRANVLTF.

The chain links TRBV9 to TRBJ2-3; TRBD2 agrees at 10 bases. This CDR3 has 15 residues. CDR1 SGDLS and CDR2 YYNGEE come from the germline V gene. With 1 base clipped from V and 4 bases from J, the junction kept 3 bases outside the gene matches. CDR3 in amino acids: CASSVPGTSADTQYF. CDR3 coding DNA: TGTGCCAGCAGCGTACCCGGGACTAGCGCAGATACGCAGTATTTT.

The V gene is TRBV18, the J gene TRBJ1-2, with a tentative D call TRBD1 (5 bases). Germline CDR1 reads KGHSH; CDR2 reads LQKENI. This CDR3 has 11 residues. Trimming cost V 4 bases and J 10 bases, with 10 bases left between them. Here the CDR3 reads CASSQTEFYTF. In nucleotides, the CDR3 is TGTGCCAGCTCACAGACAGAGTTCTACACCTTC.